This T cell receptor beta chain derives from a study of shared clonotypes between healthy human individuals. Across the study: Used for every donor were three CD4 naive, three CD4 memory, two CD8 naive and one CD8 memory plate. Study-wide results and limits: As a rule, naive subsets had a larger estimated richness than memory subsets.

Produced via immunoSEQ multiplex PCR; TCRdb's table is partial and in-frame only. The sample has roughly 2,300,000 clones; around 93% are singletons. Germline values: CDR1 SGHDN, CDR2 FVKESK. Deletions cut 2 bases from V and 6 bases from J, with 8 bases between. CDR3 length: 13 residues. Regarding this clone: Its antigen is as yet unknown.

The sequencing input was naive CD4+ T cells from PBMCs. Subset reported: CD45RA+ positively selected. The TCR was taken from a man in his late teens or twenties in good health. Some clones in this sample may be carry-over from other donors' samples. The J gene is TRBJ2-1, the V gene TRBV14; D is unclear. The CDR3 region is CASSQWFLNEQFF. As DNA, the CDR3 is TGTGCCAGCAGCCAATGGTTTCTCAATGAGCAGTTCTTC.